A single sample gave rise to the 17 T cell receptor beta chains below, sequenced in a study of beta chain features in type 1 diabetes. Since all of the isolated RNA was reverse transcribed, expressed TCRB transcripts were what got sequenced. The method was immunoSEQ multiplex PCR; TCRdb's version includes in-frame clones alone and lacks a portion of them. This table holds 400,000 to 500,000 clones, around 14% found once. The material sequenced was naive CD4+ T cells from blood. The source is a man aged 25 to 40 in good health.

This CDR3 is CASSIRVLNTEAFF. The DNA of the CDR3 is TGTGCCAGTAGTATCCGGGTTTTGAACACTGAAGCTTTCTTT. The V call is TRBV19, the J call TRBJ1-1, with D unclear. The CDR3 length is 14 residues. V was clipped by 3 bases and J by 0 bases, with 8 bases between them. The germline gives CDR1 LNHDA, CDR2 SQIVND (reference sequence).

This clone was seen a few times. This chain connects TRBV21-1 to TRBJ2-7; TRBD2, as called in the table, went unchecked against the DNA. TRBV21-1 is shown as a pseudogene. The CDR3 is 12 residues long. The chain's CDR3 is CAREREYYEQYV. In nucleotides, the CDR3 is TGTGCCAGGGAGCGGGAGTACTACGAGCAGTACGTC.

This clone showed up just a few times. The chain uses TRBV4-3 and TRBJ2-5; 9 nucleotides line up with TRBD2. The CDR3 is 17 amino acids. Germline V CDR1 and CDR2: LGHNA, YSLEER. V was pared by 2 bases and J by 7 bases, with 14 bases of the junction left unmatched. The CDR3 sequence is CASSQLRASGAIGTQYF. CDR3 sequence (DNA): TGCGCCAGCAGCCAACTAAGGGCTAGCGGGGCCATAGGGACCCAGTACTTC.

This clone has more than one count but fewer than ten. This chain uses TRBV6-5 with TRBJ2-2; D unclear. Looked up from germline, CDR1 is MNHEY and CDR2 is SVGAGI. The V end was cut by 4 bases, the J end by 5 bases, with 5 bases between. The length of the CDR3 is 12 residues. CDR3 amino acids: CASSSYTGELFF. The CDR3 coding sequence is TGTGCCAGCAGTTCCTATACCGGGGAGCTGTTTTTT.

This chain connects TRBV25-1 to TRBJ1-1; tentative D call: TRBD1 (5 bases). The CDR3 has 13 amino acids. V was clipped by 8 bases and J by 4 bases, with 14 bases between them. Germline-derived CDR1 and CDR2 are MGHDK and SYGVNS. The CDR3 sequence: CASSGLLGTEAFF. The CDR3, as DNA: TGTGCCAGCTCGGGACTCTTAGGCACTGAAGCTTTCTTT.

In its sample, this clone was seen a few times. The rearrangement links TRBV15 to TRBJ2-5, with D unclear. The ends were cut back, 1 base at V and 2 bases at J, with 8 bases in the middle. The CDR3 is made up of 14 amino acids. Germline-derived CDR1 and CDR2 are LNHNV and YYDKDF (reference sequence). CDR3 sequence: CATSRVAAQETQYF. The CDR3 region has the DNA TGTGCCACCAGCAGAGTGGCAGCTCAAGAGACCCAGTACTTC. The full variable domain, completed using reference TRBV15 and TRBJ2-5, is DAMVIQNPRYQVTQFGKPVTLSCSQTLNHNVMYWYQQKSSQAPKLLFHYYDKDFNNEADTPDNFQSRRPNTSFCFLDIRSPGLGDTAMYLCATSRVAAQETQYFGPGTRLLVL.

The chain recombines TRBV4-3 with TRBJ2-3; D may correspond to TRBD1 or TRBD2 (5 bases each). CDR1 and CDR2 from the germline V gene are LGHNA and YSLEER. The CDR3 runs 18 residues. V was clipped by 2 bases and J by 0 bases, with 18 bases between them. CDR3 DNA: TGCGCCAGCAGCCAATGGTATGGAGACGGGACGAGCACAGATACGCAGTATTTT. Its protein product is CASSQWYGDGTSTDTQYF.

The V and J genes are TRBV6-6 and TRBJ2-5; D is perhaps TRBD2 (6 bases). Germline V gene data show CDR1 as MNHNY and CDR2 as SVGAGI (reference sequence). The V and J ends lost 6 bases and 2 bases respectively, with 13 bases between them. CDR3 length: 14 residues. The CDR3 sequence is CASRIREMQETQYF. The DNA of the CDR3 is TGTGCCAGCAGGATACGGGAGATGCAAGAGACCCAGTACTTC.

This clone was seen a few times. V and J are TRBV7-2 and TRBJ2-5; D gene unclear. V was shortened by 5 bases and J by 0 bases, with 4 bases between the two germline ends. Per the germline V gene, CDR1 is SGHTA and CDR2 is FQGNSA. The CDR3 spans 12 residues. The CDR3 bases are TGTGCCAGCAGCCCCAACCAAGAGACCCAGTACTTC. Its protein product is CASSPNQETQYF.

There are a few counts of this clone. The genes are TRBV30 and TRBJ2-1; a weak D match, TRBD2 (6 bases). Germline V gene sequence: CDR1 GTSNPN, CDR2 SVGIG (reference sequence). The V end was cut by 8 bases, the J end by 9 bases, with 23 bases between. CDR3 length: 14 amino acids. This chain's CDR3 is CAGKVGAGASEQFF. Written as DNA, the CDR3 is TGTGCCGGAAAAGTGGGAGCGGGCGCTTCTGAGCAGTTCTTC.

This clone was seen a handful of times. The J gene is TRBJ2-7, the V gene TRBV6-6; no definite D call. The V end was cut by 2 bases, the J end by 2 bases, with 7 bases between. Germline assignment: CDR1 MNHNY and CDR2 SVGAGI (reference sequence). This CDR3 spans 13 amino acids. CDR3 sequence reads: CASSYRDTYEQYV. The DNA for the CDR3 is TGTGCCAGCAGTTACCGCGACACCTACGAGCAGTACGTC.

The V call is TRBV5-4, the J call TRBJ2-3, with D unresolved. The CDR3 is 14 amino acids. Germline V gives CDR1 SGHNT, CDR2 YYREEE (reference sequence). Trimming cost V 7 bases and J 2 bases, with 14 bases left between them. CDR3 nucleotide sequence: TGTGCCAGCGCGGCGTCCGATCTCACAGATACGCAGTATTTT. This gives the protein CASAASDLTDTQYF.

This clone showed up just a few times. The gene calls are TRBV7-6 and TRBJ2-4; TRBD2 agrees at 7 bases. Looked up from germline, CDR1 is SGHVS and CDR2 is FNYEAQ. Trimming removed 5 bases from V and 5 bases from J; junction bases left unmatched: 21. The CDR3 length is 19 residues. In DNA, the CDR3 is TGTGCCAGCAGCCCAAGTGGCGGGGCGGGAGCGATATTACAAAACATTCAGTACTTC. Translation: CASSPSGGAGAILQNIQYF.

This clone was counted between two and nine times. The chain couples TRBV7-3 to TRBJ1-3; D is possibly TRBD1 (5 bases). The CDR3 spans 13 residues. Germline CDR1 SGHTA, CDR2 FQGTGA. The V gene lost 5 bases and the J gene lost 4 bases, with 9 bases spanning the gap. The CDR3 sequence: CASSRGTGNTIYF. CDR3 nucleotides: TGTGCCAGCAGCCGTGGGACCGGAAACACCATATATTTT. The variable domain in full, with the rest retrieved from reference TRBV7-3 and TRBJ1-3, is GAGVSQTPSNKVTEKGKYVELRCDPISGHTALYWYRQSLGQGPEFLIYFQGTGAADDSGLPNDRFFAVRPEGSVSTLKIQRTERGDSAVYLCASSRGTGNTIYFGEGSWLTVV.

The table lists this clone with a few counts. The V and J genes are TRBV4-3 and TRBJ2-3; no clear D gene. The V gene lost 0 bases and the J gene lost 5 bases, with 9 bases spanning the gap. Germline assignment: CDR1 LGHNA and CDR2 YSLEER. The CDR3 loop spans 14 amino acids. The CDR3 coding sequence is TGCGCCAGCAGCCAAGATCTACAGATAGATACGCAGTATTTT. Translation gives CASSQDLQIDTQYF.

This chain joins TRBV4-1 and TRBJ2-3, with 7 bases that match TRBD2. The V and J ends lost 4 bases and 2 bases, in that order; junction bases with no gene match: 6. The CDR3 has 15 residues. Per germline, CDR1 MGHRA and CDR2 YSYEKL. The CDR3 bases are TGCGCCAGCAGCCCCACTGGGGGGGACACAGATACGCAGTATTTT. The encoded protein is CASSPTGGDTDTQYF.

The chain has TRBV5-1 and TRBJ2-1; 9 bases fit TRBD1. In germline, CDR1 is SGHRS, CDR2 YFSETQ. Germline trimming cut 2 bases from V and 6 bases from J; bases unmatched to any gene: 6. The CDR3 covers 15 residues. The DNA of the CDR3 is TGCGCCAGCAGCTTTGCCGGGACAGGGTCCAATGAGCAGTTCTTC. This encodes CASSFAGTGSNEQFF.